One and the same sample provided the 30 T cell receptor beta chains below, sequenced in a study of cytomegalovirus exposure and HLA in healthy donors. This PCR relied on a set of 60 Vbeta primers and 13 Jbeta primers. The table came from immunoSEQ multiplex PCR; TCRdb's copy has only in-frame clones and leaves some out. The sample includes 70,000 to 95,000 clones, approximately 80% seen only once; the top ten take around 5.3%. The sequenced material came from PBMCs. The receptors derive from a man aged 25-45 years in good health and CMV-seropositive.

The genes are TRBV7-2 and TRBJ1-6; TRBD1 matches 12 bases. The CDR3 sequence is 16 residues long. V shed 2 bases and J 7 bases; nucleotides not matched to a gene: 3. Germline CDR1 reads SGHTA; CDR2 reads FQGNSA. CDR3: CASSLSGTGGNSPLHF. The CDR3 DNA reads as TGTGCCAGCAGCTTATCGGGGACAGGGGGCAATTCACCCCTCCACTTT.

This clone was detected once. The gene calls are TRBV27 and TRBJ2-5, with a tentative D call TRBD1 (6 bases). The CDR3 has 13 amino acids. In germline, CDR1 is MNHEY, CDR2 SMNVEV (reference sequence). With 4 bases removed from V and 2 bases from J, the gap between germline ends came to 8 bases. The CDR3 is CASSSRGQETQYF. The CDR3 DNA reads TGTGCCAGCAGTTCGAGGGGGCAAGAGACCCAGTACTTC.

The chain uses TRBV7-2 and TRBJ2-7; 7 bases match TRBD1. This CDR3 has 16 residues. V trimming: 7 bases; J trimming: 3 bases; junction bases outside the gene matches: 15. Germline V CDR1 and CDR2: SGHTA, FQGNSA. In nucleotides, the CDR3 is TGTGCCAGCACCCCCCTCGCGGCAGGGGGTTACTACGAGCAGTACTTC. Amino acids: CASTPLAAGGYYEQYF.

For the CDR3, the DNA is TGTGCCAGCGGAAGGGAGTCGGCTAATGAAAAACTGTTTTTT. Protein product: CASGRESANEKLFF. V and J are TRBV11-2 and TRBJ1-4; D uncertain. The germline gives CDR1 SGHAT, CDR2 FQNNGV. The CDR3 contains 14 residues. Trimming stripped 8 bases from V and 3 bases from J, with 13 bases between.

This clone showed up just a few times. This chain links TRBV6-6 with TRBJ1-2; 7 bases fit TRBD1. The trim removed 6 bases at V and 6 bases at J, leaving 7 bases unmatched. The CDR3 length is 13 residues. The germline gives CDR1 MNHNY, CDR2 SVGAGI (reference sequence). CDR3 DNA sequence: TGTGCCAGCAGCCGACAGGGAAGCGATGGCTACACCTTC. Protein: CASSRQGSDGYTF.

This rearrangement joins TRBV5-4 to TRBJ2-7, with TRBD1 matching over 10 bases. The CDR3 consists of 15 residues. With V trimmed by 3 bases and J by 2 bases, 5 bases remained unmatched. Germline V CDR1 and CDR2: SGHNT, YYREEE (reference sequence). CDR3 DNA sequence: TGTGCCAGCAGCTCACCGGGACAGGGGACCTACGAGCAGTACGTC. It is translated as CASSSPGQGTYEQYV.

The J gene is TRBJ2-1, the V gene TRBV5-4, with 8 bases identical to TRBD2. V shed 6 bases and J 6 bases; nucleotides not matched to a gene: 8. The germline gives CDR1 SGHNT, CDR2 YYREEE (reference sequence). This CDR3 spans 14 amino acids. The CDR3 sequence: CASKGAGVGNEQFF. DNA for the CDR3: TGTGCCAGCAAAGGAGCGGGAGTTGGCAATGAGCAGTTCTTC.

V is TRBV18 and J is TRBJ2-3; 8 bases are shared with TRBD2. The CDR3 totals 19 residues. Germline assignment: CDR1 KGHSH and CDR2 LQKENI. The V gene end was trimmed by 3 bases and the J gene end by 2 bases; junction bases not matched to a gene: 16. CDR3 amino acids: CASSPFAGGQFTLTDTQYF. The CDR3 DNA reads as TGTGCCAGCTCACCCTTCGCGGGGGGTCAATTCACACTCACAGATACGCAGTATTTT.

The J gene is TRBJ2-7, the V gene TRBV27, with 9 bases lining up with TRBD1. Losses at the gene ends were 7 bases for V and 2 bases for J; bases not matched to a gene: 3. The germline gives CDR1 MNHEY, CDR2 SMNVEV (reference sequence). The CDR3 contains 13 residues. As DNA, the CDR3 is TGTGCCAGCAATTGGGACAGGGCCTACGAGCAGTACTTC. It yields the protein CASNWDRAYEQYF.

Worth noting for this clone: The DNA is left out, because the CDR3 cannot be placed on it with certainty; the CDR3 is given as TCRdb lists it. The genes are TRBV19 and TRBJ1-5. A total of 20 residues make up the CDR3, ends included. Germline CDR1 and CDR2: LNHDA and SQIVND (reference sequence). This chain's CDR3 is CASRFLSLCHQGQPGGSQHF.

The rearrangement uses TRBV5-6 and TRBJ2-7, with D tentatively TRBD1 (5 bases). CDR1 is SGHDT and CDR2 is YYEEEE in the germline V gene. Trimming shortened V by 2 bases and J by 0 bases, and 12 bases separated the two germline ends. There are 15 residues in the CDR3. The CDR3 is CASSFPAGPSYEQYF. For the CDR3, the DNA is TGTGCCAGCAGCTTCCCCGCAGGGCCCTCCTACGAGCAGTACTTC.

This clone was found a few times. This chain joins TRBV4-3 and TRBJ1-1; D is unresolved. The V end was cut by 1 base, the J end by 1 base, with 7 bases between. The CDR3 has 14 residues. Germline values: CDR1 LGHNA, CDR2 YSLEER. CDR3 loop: CASSQVLENTEAFF. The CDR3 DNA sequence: TGCGCCAGCAGCCAAGTTTTAGAGAACACTGAAGCTTTCTTT.

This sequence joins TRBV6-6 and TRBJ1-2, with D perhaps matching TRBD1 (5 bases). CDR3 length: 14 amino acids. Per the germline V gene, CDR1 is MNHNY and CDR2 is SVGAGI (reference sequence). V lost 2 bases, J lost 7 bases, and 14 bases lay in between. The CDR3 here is CASSYAGGSSGYTF. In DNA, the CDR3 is TGTGCCAGCAGTTACGCGGGGGGATCAAGTGGCTACACCTTC.

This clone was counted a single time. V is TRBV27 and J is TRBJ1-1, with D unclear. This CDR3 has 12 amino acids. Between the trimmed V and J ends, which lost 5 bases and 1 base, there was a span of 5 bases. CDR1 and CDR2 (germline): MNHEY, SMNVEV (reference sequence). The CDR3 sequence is CASSPGNTEAFF. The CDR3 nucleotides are TGTGCCAGCAGTCCCGGGAACACTGAAGCTTTCTTT.

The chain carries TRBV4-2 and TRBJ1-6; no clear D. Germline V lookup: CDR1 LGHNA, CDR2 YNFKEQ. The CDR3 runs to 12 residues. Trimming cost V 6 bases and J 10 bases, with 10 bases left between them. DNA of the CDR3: TGTGCCAGCAGGAGTTCCTTCTCACCCCTCCACTTT. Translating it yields CASRSSFSPLHF.

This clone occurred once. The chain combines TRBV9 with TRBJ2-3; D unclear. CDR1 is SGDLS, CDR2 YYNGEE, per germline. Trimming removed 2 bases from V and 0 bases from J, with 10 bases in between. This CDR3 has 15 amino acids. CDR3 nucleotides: TGTGCCAGCAGCGTCTACAGCTCTAGCACAGATACGCAGTATTTT. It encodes CASSVYSSSTDTQYF.

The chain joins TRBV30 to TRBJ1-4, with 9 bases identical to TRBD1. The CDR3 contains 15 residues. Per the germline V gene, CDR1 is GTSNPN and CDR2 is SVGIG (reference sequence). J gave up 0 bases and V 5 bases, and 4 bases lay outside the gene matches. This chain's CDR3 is CAWHDRGATNEKLFF. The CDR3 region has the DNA TGTGCCTGGCATGACAGGGGGGCAACTAATGAAAAACTGTTTTTT.

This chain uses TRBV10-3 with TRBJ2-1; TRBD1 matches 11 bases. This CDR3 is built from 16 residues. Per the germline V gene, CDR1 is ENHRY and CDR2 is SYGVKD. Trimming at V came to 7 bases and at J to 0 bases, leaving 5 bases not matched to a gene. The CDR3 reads CAITGTGGSSYNEQFF. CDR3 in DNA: TGTGCCATCACCGGGACAGGGGGAAGCTCCTACAATGAGCAGTTCTTC.

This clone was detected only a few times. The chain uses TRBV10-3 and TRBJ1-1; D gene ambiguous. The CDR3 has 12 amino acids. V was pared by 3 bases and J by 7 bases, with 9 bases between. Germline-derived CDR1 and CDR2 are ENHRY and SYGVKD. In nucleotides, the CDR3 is TGTGCCATCAGTGAACCGGGGATTGAAGCTTTCTTT. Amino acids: CAISEPGIEAFF.

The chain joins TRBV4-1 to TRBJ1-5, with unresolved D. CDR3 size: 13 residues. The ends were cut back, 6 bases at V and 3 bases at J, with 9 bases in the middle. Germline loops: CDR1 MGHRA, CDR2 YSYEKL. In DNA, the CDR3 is TGCGCCAGCAGGTTCAGTTCCAATCAGCCCCAGCATTTT. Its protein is CASRFSSNQPQHF.

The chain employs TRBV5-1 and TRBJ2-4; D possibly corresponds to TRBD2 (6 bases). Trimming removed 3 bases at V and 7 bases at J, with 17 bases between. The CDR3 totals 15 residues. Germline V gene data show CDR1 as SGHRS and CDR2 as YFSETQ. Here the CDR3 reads CASSSLGGGGNIQYF. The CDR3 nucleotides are TGCGCCAGCAGCTCCCTGGGGGGTGGAGGGAACATTCAGTACTTC. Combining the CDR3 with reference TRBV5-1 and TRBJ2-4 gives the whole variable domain KAGVTQTPRYLIKTRGQQVTLSCSPISGHRSVSWYQQTPGQGLQFLFEYFSETQRNKGNFPGRFSGRQFSNSRSEMNVSTLELGDSALYLCASSSLGGGGNIQYFGAGTRLSVL.

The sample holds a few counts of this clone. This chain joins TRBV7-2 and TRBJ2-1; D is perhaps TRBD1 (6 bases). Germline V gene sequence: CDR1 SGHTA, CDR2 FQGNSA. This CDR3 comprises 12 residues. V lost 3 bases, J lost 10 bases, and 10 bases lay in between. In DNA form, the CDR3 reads TGTGCCAGCAGCTTGTCAGGGGTGGAGCAGTTCTTC. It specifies CASSLSGVEQFF.

CDR3 sequence: CASSYSQGVSPLHF. The CDR3 nucleotides read TGTGCCAGCAGTTACTCACAGGGGGTATCACCCCTCCACTTT. The chain links TRBV6-6 to TRBJ1-6; 8 nucleotides align to TRBD1. V dropped 0 bases and J dropped 10; count of bases not matched to a gene: 2. Looked up from germline, CDR1 is MNHNY and CDR2 is SVGAGI (reference sequence). The CDR3 has 14 residues.

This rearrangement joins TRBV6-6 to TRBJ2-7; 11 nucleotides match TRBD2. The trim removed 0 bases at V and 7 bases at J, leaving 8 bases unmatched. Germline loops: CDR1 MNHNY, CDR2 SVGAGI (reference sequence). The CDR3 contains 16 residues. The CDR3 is CASSYSGGTSGGEQYF. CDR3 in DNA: TGTGCCAGCAGTTACTCTGGGGGGACTAGCGGTGGGGAGCAGTACTTC.

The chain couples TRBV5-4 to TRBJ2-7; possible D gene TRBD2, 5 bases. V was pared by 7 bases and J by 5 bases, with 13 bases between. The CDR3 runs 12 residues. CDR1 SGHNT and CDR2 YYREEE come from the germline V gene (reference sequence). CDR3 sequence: CASGLALHEQYF. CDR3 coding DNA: TGTGCCAGCGGGCTAGCTCTTCACGAGCAGTACTTC.

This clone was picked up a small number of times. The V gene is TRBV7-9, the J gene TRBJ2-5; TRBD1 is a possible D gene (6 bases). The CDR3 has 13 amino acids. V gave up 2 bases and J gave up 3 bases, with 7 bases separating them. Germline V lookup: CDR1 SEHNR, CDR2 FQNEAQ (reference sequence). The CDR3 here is CASSLTGKETQYF. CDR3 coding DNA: TGTGCCAGCAGCTTAACAGGGAAAGAGACCCAGTACTTC.

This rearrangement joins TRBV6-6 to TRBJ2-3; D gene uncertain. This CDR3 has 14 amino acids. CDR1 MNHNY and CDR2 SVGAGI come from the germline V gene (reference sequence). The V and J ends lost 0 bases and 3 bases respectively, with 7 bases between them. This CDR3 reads CASSYSLTTDTQYF. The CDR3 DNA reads TGTGCCAGCAGTTACTCGTTGACTACAGATACGCAGTATTTT.

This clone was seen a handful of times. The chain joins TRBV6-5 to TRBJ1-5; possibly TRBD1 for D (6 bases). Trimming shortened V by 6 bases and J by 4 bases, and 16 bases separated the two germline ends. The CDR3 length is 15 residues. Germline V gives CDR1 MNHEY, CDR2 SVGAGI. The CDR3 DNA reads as TGTGCCAGCAGCCATTTAAGGACAGAAAATCAGCCCCAGCATTTT. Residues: CASSHLRTENQPQHF.

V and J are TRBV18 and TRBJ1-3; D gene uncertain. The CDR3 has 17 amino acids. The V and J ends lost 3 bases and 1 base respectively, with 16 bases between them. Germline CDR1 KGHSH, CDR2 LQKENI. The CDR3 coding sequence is TGTGCCAGCTCACCTCTAAAGACGGGAGCTTCTGGAAACACCATATATTTT. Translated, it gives CASSPLKTGASGNTIYF.

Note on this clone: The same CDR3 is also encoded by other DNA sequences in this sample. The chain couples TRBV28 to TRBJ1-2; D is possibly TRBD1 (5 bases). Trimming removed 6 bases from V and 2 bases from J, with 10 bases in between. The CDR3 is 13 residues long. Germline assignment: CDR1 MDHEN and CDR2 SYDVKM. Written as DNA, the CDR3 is TGTGCCAGCAGGCCGGGGGGGAACTATGGCTACACCTTC. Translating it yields CASRPGGNYGYTF.